Shown below are 26 T cell receptor beta chains from a single sample sequenced in a study of T cells in Graves' hyperthyroidism and ophthalmopathy. The investigators amplified TCR beta CDR3 regions from RNA transcripts. The HTBI primer set was used in a first-round RT-PCR of the TCR CDR3. Via MiXCR, TCRdb re-called the multiplex PCR reads, giving one row per CDR3 protein. Of 600,000 to 650,000 distinct CDR3 sequences in the sample, 15% to 20% were seen once. Sequenced: blood. These receptors were collected from a woman aged 25 to 39 with Graves' hyperthyroidism.

The J gene is TRBJ1-5, the V gene TRBV7-8, with D possibly being TRBD1 (5 bases). The length of the CDR3 is 15 residues. Looked up from germline, CDR1 is SGHVS and CDR2 is FQNEAQ. Between the trimmed V and J ends, which lost 3 bases and 2 bases, there was a span of 11 bases. The CDR3 sequence: CASSLDRQRNQPQHF. The CDR3 nucleotides read TGTGCCAGCAGCTTGGACCGACAGCGCAATCAGCCCCAGCATTTT. The full variable domain, with the rest looked up from reference TRBV7-8 and TRBJ1-5, is GAGVSQSPRYKVAKRGQDVALRCDPISGHVSLFWYQQALGQGPEFLTYFQNEAQLDKSGLPSDRFFAERPEGSVSTLKIQRTQQEDSAVYLCASSLDRQRNQPQHFGDGTRLSIL.

The genes are TRBV2 and TRBJ1-6; no definite D call. Trimming shortened V by 4 bases and J by 5 bases, and 9 bases separated the two germline ends. CDR3 length: 14 residues. Germline CDR1 is SNHLY and CDR2 is FYNNEI. The CDR3 region has the DNA TGTGCCAGCAGTGTAGAGCGCGATAATTCACCCCTCCACTTT. Translation: CASSVERDNSPLHF.

Only a few counts were recorded for this clonotype. The chain employs TRBV10-3 and TRBJ2-7, with D tentatively TRBD2 (5 bases). The germline CDR1 and CDR2 sequences are ENHRY and SYGVKD. Trimming left V 3 bases short and J 6 bases short, with 9 bases between. The CDR3 is made up of 12 amino acids. CDR3 nucleotides: TGTGCCATCAGTGAAACGGGGTCCGAGCAGTACTTC. Protein product: CAISETGSEQYF.

CDR3 in amino acids: CASSINIGNTGELFF. CDR3 sequence (DNA): TGTGCCAGTAGTATAAATATAGGGAACACCGGGGAGCTGTTTTTT. The chain links TRBV19 to TRBJ2-2; D is uncertain. Trimming pared 2 bases from V and 1 base from J, leaving 8 bases between. Germline CDR1 reads LNHDA; CDR2 reads SQIVND (reference sequence). The CDR3 totals 15 residues.

With respect to this clonotype: A much larger clone differs by one base, so this may be a read error. The chain carries TRBV28 and TRBJ2-2; 7 bases line up with TRBD2. Germline V gene sequence: CDR1 MDHEN, CDR2 SYDVKM. This CDR3 contains 19 residues. The junction had 19 bases not matched to a gene; V was cut back by 5 bases and J by 4 bases. DNA for the CDR3: TGTGCCAGCAGTGTTTTTTGGGGGTTTGGCGGGAGAAGCACCGGGGAGCTGTTTTTT. Its protein is CASSVFWGFGGRSTGELFF.

This clonotype was detected a few times. The V and J genes are TRBV7-9 and TRBJ1-4; D gene uncertain. V dropped 2 bases and J dropped 7 bases, with 14 bases sitting between them. This CDR3 spans 15 amino acids. The germline V gene encodes CDR1 SEHNR and CDR2 FQNEAQ (reference sequence). CDR3 DNA sequence: TGTGCCAGCAGCTTAACAACGGGCGGTAGTGAAAAACTGTTTTTT. Translation gives CASSLTTGGSEKLFF.

In nucleotides, the CDR3 is TGTGCCAGCAGCCCAAGATACAGGGATTCACCCCTCCACTTT. This codes for CASSPRYRDSPLHF. V is TRBV6-2 or TRBV6-3 and J is TRBJ1-6; D perhaps matches TRBD1 (6 bases). In germline, CDR1 is MNHEY, CDR2 SVGEGT. The CDR3 loop spans 14 amino acids. Trimming took 6 bases from V and 8 from J, leaving 14 bases between them.

In this sample, this clonotype turned up many times. The J gene is TRBJ1-2, the V gene TRBV6-1; 12 nucleotides line up with TRBD1. This CDR3 region has 13 residues. The V segment lost 7 bases and the J segment 8 bases; nucleotides outside the gene matches: 5. Germline CDR1 and CDR2: MNHNS and SASEGT. CDR3 sequence reads: CASTKGQGAGYTF. The CDR3 region has the DNA TGTGCCAGCACCAAGGGACAGGGGGCCGGCTACACCTTC.

The V gene is TRBV7-3, the J gene TRBJ2-1, with D perhaps being TRBD1 or TRBD2 (5 bases each). Trimming shortened V by 8 bases and J by 5 bases, and 25 bases separated the two germline ends. The length of the CDR3 is 17 residues. Germline V CDR1 and CDR2: SGHTA, FQGTGA. The CDR3 nucleotides read TGTGCCAGCCCTTGCCACCGAACCGGGACCTTAAACAATGAGCAGTTCTTC. This translates into CASPCHRTGTLNNEQFF.

CDR3 in DNA: TGTGCCAGCAGCCAGAGGACTAGCGGGAGTCTGGAGACCCAGTACTTC. Amino acid sequence: CASSQRTSGSLETQYF. The V call is TRBV3-1, the J call TRBJ2-5; the match to TRBD2 covers 13 bases. Losses at the gene ends were 3 bases for V and 5 bases for J; bases not matched to a gene: 6. Germline V CDR1 and CDR2: LGHDT, YNNKEL (reference sequence). The CDR3 consists of 16 residues.

This clonotype was found many times. The rearrangement uses TRBV11-3 and TRBJ2-1; D call uncertain. CDR1 SGHNT and CDR2 YENEEA come from the germline V gene. The V and J ends lost 2 bases and 10 bases respectively, with 15 bases between them. The CDR3 contains 14 residues. CDR3 loop: CASSLLGPSREQFF. DNA for the CDR3: TGTGCCAGCAGCTTACTGGGCCCCTCCCGGGAGCAGTTCTTC. The full variable domain, its missing parts supplied by reference TRBV11-3 and TRBJ2-1, is EAGVVQSPRYKIIEKKQPVAFWCNPISGHNTLYWYLQNLGQGPELLIRYENEEAVDDSQLPKDRFSAERLKGVDSTLKIQPAELGDSAVYLCASSLLGPSREQFFGPGTRLTVL.

This clonotype has more than one count but fewer than ten. V usage is TRBV28 and J usage is TRBJ1-5; unclear D gene. This CDR3 is built from 14 residues. Germline V lookup: CDR1 MDHEN, CDR2 SYDVKM. V was pared by 6 bases and J by 7 bases, with 16 bases between. The CDR3 region has the DNA TGTGCCAGCAGCCATGACCCCGTTGGGCAGCCCCAGCATTTT. It is translated as CASSHDPVGQPQHF. The complete variable domain, with remaining parts taken from reference TRBV28 and TRBJ1-5, reads DVKVTQSSRYLVKRTGEKVFLECVQDMDHENMFWYRQDPGLGLRLIYFSYDVKMKEKGDIPEGYSVSREKKERFSLILESASTNQTSMYLCASSHDPVGQPQHFGDGTRLSIL.

The gene calls are TRBV4-2 and TRBJ2-7, with D tentatively TRBD1 (5 bases). V was clipped by 1 base and J by 6 bases, with 10 bases between them. The germline gives CDR1 LGHNA, CDR2 YNFKEQ. This CDR3 spans 13 amino acids. In nucleotides, the CDR3 is TGTGCCAGCAGCCAAGGTCAGGGTTCCGAGCAGTACTTC. Its translation is CASSQGQGSEQYF.

With regard to this clonotype: As the CDR3 is not closed by the conserved phenylalanine or tryptophan, this likely results from a read error. The chain combines TRBV10-3 with TRBJ2-5, with 13 positions matching TRBD2. Germline CDR1 and CDR2: ENHRY and SYGVKD. V lost 6 bases and J lost 5; bases outside the gene matches: 9. This CDR3 is 16 amino acids long. The CDR3 DNA reads as TGTGCCATCAGCCCCGGACTAGCGGGAGACTCCGAGACCCAGTACCTC. It encodes CAISPGLAGDSETQYL.

This clonotype was detected many times. This chain connects TRBV29-1 to TRBJ2-3; D is unresolved. The germline CDR1 and CDR2 sequences are SQVTM and ANQGSEA. Trimming took off 1 base at V and 1 base at J, with 0 bases between the two ends. The CDR3 runs 11 residues. CDR3 protein: CSVEGTDTQYF. CDR3 DNA sequence: TGCAGCGTTGAAGGCACAGATACGCAGTATTTT.

This clonotype was seen a handful of times. CDR3 DNA sequence: TGTGCCAGCAGCTTATTTGGGCCAAATGAGCAGTTCTTC. Amino acids: CASSLFGPNEQFF. V gene TRBV7-8 combines with J gene TRBJ2-1; D remains ambiguous. In germline, CDR1 is SGHVS, CDR2 FQNEAQ. The CDR3 runs to 13 residues. Trimming took 2 bases from V and 7 from J, leaving 9 bases between them.

The rearrangement links TRBV7-8 to TRBJ1-1; 7 nucleotides align to TRBD1. CDR3 size: 14 residues. V lost 5 bases to trimming and J lost 4 bases; unmatched junction nucleotides: 7. Germline V gene data show CDR1 as SGHVS and CDR2 as FQNEAQ. The CDR3 nucleotides are TGTGCCAGCAGCCTCGACAGGGACACCACTGAAGCTTTCTTT. It is translated as CASSLDRDTTEAFF.

The gene calls are TRBV7-2 and TRBJ2-2, with TRBD2 matching 13 bases. Germline V CDR1 and CDR2: SGHTA, FQGNSA. This CDR3 is 17 amino acids long. The V gene end was trimmed by 5 bases and the J gene end by 6 bases; junction bases not matched to a gene: 9. CDR3 DNA: TGTGCCAGCAGCCGAGGACTAGCGGGAGTACTGTCCGGGGAGCTGTTTTTT. Its protein is CASSRGLAGVLSGELFF.

The sample holds many counts of this clonotype. The CDR3 loop reads CASSARGANTGELFF. The CDR3 region has the DNA TGTGCCAGCAGTGCGCGGGGAGCGAACACCGGGGAGCTGTTTTTT. The rearrangement joins TRBV27 to TRBJ2-2; weak D call: TRBD2 (6 bases). Germline CDR1 is MNHEY and CDR2 is SMNVEV (reference sequence). The length of the CDR3 is 15 residues. V was shortened by 5 bases and J by 0 bases, with 10 bases between the two germline ends.

The J gene is TRBJ2-1, the V gene TRBV4-1; D is perhaps TRBD2 (5 bases). The germline V gene has CDR1 MGHRA and CDR2 YSYEKL. Trimming cost V 4 bases and J 1 base, with 14 bases left between them. This CDR3 comprises 16 residues. CDR3 sequence: CASSPSPGVSYNEQFF. The CDR3 DNA follows: TGCGCCAGCAGCCCTAGCCCGGGTGTGTCCTACAATGAGCAGTTCTTC.

The rearrangement uses TRBV19 and TRBJ2-7; 7 nucleotides align to TRBD2. The germline gives CDR1 LNHDA, CDR2 SQIVND (reference sequence). The trim removed 6 bases at V and 3 bases at J, leaving 11 bases unmatched. The CDR3 has 15 residues. CDR3: CASSPATGGDYEQYF. CDR3 nucleotide sequence: TGTGCCAGTAGCCCCGCGACGGGGGGAGACTACGAGCAGTACTTC.

This chain uses TRBV28 with TRBJ1-6; D not resolved. This CDR3 contains 15 residues. Trimming pared 2 bases from V and 6 bases from J, leaving 11 bases between. In germline, CDR1 is MDHEN, CDR2 SYDVKM. CDR3 residues: CASSLQAAPNSPLHF. DNA of the CDR3: TGTGCCAGCAGTTTACAGGCAGCACCTAATTCACCCCTCCACTTT.

At least ten counts were recorded for this clonotype. The rearrangement uses TRBV2 and TRBJ2-7; D gene unclear. The CDR3 runs to 13 residues. V was pared by 7 bases and J by 5 bases, with 15 bases between. Per the germline V gene, CDR1 is SNHLY and CDR2 is FYNNEI. Written as DNA, the CDR3 is TGTGCCAGCATGGCGGAGAATGTCAACGAGCAGTACTTC. Amino acids: CASMAENVNEQYF.

The chain combines TRBV20-1 with TRBJ1-2; D is undetermined. The CDR3 contains 13 residues. Deletions cut 6 bases from V and 0 bases from J, with 11 bases between. Germline V CDR1 and CDR2: DFQATT, SNEGSKA (reference sequence). The chain's CDR3 is CSATIQTNYGYTF. CDR3 sequence (DNA): TGCAGTGCCACAATACAGACTAACTATGGCTACACCTTC.

This chain joins TRBV12-3 or TRBV12-4 and TRBJ2-3; 9 bases map to TRBD1. There are 13 residues in the CDR3. Losses at the gene ends were 5 bases for V and 11 bases for J; bases not matched to a gene: 8. The DNA of the CDR3 is TGTGCCAGCAGTAGGGGGACAGGGTATGTGCAGTATTTT. Encoded protein: CASSRGTGYVQYF.

The chain is built from TRBV29-1 and TRBJ2-1, with D perhaps matching TRBD1 (5 bases). CDR1 and CDR2 (germline): SQVTM, ANQGSEA. V was shortened by 3 bases and J by 7 bases, with 10 bases between the two germline ends. CDR3 length: 12 residues. The CDR3 protein is CSVDRARNEQFF. CDR3 DNA: TGCAGCGTTGACAGGGCGAGGAATGAGCAGTTCTTC.